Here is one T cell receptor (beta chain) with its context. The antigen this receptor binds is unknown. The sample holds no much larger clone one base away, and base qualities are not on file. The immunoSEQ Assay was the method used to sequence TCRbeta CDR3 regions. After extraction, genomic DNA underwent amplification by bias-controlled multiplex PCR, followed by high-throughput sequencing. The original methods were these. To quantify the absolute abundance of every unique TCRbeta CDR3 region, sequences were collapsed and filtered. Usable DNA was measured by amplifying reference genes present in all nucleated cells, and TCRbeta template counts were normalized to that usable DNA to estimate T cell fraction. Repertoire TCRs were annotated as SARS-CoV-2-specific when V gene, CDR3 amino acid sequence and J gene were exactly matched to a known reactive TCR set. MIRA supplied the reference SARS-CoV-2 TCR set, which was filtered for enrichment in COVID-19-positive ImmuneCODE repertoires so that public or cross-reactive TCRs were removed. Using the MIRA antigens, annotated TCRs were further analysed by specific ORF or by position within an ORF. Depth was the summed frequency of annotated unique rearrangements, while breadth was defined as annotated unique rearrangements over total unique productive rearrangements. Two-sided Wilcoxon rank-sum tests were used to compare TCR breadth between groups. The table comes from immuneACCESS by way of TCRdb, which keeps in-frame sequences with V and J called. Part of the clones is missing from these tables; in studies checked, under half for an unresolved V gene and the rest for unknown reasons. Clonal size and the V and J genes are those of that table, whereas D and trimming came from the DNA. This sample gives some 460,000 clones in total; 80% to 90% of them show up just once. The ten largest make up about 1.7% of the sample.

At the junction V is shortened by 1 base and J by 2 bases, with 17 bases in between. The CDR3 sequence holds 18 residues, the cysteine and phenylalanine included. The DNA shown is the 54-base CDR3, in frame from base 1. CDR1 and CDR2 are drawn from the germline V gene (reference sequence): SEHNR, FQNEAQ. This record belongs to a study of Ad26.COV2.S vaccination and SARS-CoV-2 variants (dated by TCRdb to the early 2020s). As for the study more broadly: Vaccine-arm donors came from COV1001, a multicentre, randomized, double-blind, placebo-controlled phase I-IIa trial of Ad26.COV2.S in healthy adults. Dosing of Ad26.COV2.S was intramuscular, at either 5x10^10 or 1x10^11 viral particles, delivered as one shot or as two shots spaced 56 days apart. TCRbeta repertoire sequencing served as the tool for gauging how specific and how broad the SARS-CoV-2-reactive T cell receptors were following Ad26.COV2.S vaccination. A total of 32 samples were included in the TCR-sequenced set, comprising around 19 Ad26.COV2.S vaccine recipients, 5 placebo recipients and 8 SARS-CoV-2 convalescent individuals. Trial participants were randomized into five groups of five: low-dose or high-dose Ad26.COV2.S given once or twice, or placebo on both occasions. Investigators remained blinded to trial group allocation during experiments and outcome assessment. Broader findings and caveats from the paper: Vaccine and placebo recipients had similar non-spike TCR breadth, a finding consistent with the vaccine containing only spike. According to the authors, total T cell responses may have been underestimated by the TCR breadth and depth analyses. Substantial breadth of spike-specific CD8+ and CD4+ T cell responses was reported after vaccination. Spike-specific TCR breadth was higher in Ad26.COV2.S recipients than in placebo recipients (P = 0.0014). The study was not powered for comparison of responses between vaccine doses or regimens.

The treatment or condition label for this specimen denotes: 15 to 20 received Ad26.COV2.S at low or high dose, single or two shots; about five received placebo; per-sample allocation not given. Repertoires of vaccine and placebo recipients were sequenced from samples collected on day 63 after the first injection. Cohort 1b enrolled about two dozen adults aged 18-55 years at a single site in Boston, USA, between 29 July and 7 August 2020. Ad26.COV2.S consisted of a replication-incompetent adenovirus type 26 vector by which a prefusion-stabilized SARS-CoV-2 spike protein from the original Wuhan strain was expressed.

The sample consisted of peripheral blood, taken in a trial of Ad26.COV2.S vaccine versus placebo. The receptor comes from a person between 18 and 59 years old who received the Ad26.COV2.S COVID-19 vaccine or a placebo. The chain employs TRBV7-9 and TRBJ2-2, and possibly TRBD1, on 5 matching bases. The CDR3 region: CASSLVAGLWLNTGELFF. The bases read TGTGCCAGCAGCTTAGTTGCAGGGTTATGGTTAAACACCGGGGAGCTGTTTTTT.